This T cell receptor (beta chain) derives from a study of identical twins. Study conclusions and caveats: For zero-insertion analyses, partial confounding could come from invariant MAIT and iNKT cells. Models underestimated TCR alpha sharing (out-of-frame) in monozygotic twins.

Through template switching, a universal primer site was introduced, and the cDNA contained unique molecular identifiers. TCRdb reprocessed the 5' RACE reads with MiXCR, giving one entry per CDR3 protein. Seen here are 650,000 to 800,000 distinct CDR3 sequences, around 8.3% observed once, and the top ten hold 0.98%. This clonotype was detected many times. Its antigen is undetermined. One junction end disagrees with the germline gene, perhaps due to a read error. Germline V gene lookup returns CDR1 LGHNA and CDR2 YSLEER. The CDR3 is made up of 15 amino acids. These records were also assigned to another study, of yellow fever vaccine responses in identical twins.

V gene TRBV4-3 combines with J gene TRBJ2-7; the match to TRBD2 covers 7 bases. The sequenced sample was PBMCs. This TCR derives from a woman between 18 and 29 years old in good health. CDR3 sequence reads: CASSQGTGGTYEQYF. As DNA, the CDR3 is TGTGCCAGCAGCCAAGGGACGGGGGGTACCTACGAGCAGTACTTC.